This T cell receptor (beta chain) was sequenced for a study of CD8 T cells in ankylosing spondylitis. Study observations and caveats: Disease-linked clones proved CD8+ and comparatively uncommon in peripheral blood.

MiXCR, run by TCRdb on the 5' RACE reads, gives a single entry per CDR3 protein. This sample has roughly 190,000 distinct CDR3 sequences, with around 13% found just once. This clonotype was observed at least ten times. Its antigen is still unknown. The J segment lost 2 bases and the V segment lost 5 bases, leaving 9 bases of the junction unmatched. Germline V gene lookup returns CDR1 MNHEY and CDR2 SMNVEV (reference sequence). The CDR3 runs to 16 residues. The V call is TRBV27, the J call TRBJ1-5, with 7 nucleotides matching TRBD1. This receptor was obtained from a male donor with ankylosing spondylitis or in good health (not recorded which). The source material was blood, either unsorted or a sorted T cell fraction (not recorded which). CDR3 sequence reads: CASSADRTTGNQPQHF. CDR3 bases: TGTGCCAGCAGTGCGGACAGGACTACTGGCAATCAGCCCCAGCATTTT.